Listed here are 10 T cell receptor beta chains from one sample, sequenced in a study of vaccination and CD4 T cells after COVID-19. Described treatment: roughly 10-day PBMC culture with coronavirus spike peptide pools or control peptides (ViraFEST assay). Sequencing of the DNA from cultured CD4+ T cells was carried out with the Oncomine TCR Beta short-read assay. TCRdb passed the PCR reads through MiXCR, listing each CDR3 protein once. Of 7,100 or so distinct CDR3 sequences in the sample, 73% were seen once. No antigen has been assigned to these receptors. The source material was CD4+ T cells from blood, cultured in vitro. These receptors were taken from a human donor who had recovered from COVID-19.

The rearrangement joins TRBV19 to TRBJ1-5; D remains ambiguous. The CDR3 consists of 13 residues. The germline gives CDR1 LNHDA, CDR2 SQIVND (reference sequence). V was clipped by 3 bases and J by 6 bases, with 9 bases between them. For the CDR3, the DNA is TGTGCCAGTAGTATTGGGTATGTTCAGCCCCAGCATTTT. It specifies CASSIGYVQPQHF.

The rearrangement uses TRBV20-1 and TRBJ1-2; no definite D call. The CDR3 consists of 11 residues. The germline V gene has CDR1 DFQATT and CDR2 SNEGSKA (reference sequence). V dropped 5 bases and J dropped 2 bases, with 6 bases sitting between them. CDR3 loop: CSAHQNYGYTF. In DNA form, the CDR3 reads TGCAGTGCTCATCAGAACTATGGCTACACCTTC.

V is TRBV11-2 and J is TRBJ2-7; 9 bases agree with TRBD1. Germline lookup yields CDR1 SGHAT and CDR2 FQNNGV. V shed 5 bases and J 11 bases; nucleotides not matched to a gene: 10. The CDR3 totals 13 residues. CDR3 residues: CASSRPGQGREYF. As DNA, the CDR3 is TGTGCCAGCAGCCGACCGGGACAGGGTAGGGAGTACTTC.

DNA for the CDR3: TGTGCCAGCAGTCCCCGTAGGAGCTCCTATAATTCACCCCTCCACTTT. Its translation: CASSPRRSSYNSPLHF. The chain recombines TRBV6-1 with TRBJ1-6; no definite D call. V lost 5 bases and J 0 bases, leaving 11 bases between the germline ends. The CDR3 contains 16 residues. The germline gives CDR1 MNHNS, CDR2 SASEGT.

J is TRBJ1-3 and V is TRBV7-9; no clear D gene. Germline V lookup: CDR1 SEHNR, CDR2 FQNEAQ (reference sequence). V lost 7 bases and J 7 bases, leaving 5 bases between the germline ends. The CDR3 has 10 residues. The CDR3 DNA sequence: TGTGCCAGCACCCGGAACACCATATATTTT. It is translated as CASTRNTIYF. The full variable domain, with the rest looked up from reference TRBV7-9 and TRBJ1-3, is DTGVSQNPRHKITKRGQNVTFRCDPISEHNRLYWYRQTLGQGPEFLTYFQNEAQLEKSRLLSDRFSAERPKGSFSTLEIQRTEQGDSAMYLCASTRNTIYFGEGSWLTVV.

A few counts support this clonotype. The J gene is TRBJ1-2, the V gene TRBV20-1; unclear D gene. CDR3 size: 12 residues. The V gene's germline CDR1 is DFQATT and CDR2 SNEGSKA (reference sequence). V was shortened by 3 bases and J by 2 bases, with 7 bases between the two germline ends. CDR3 protein: CSARGRNYGYTF. The CDR3 region has the DNA TGCAGTGCTAGGGGGAGGAACTATGGCTACACCTTC.

V gene TRBV5-1 combines with J gene TRBJ2-5, with 7 bases matching TRBD2. There are 15 residues in the CDR3. The V gene's germline CDR1 is SGHRS and CDR2 YFSETQ. After removal of 4 bases from V and 4 bases from J, the junction contained 10 bases not matched to a gene. The CDR3 DNA is TGCGCCAGCAGCCTGGGCGGGGGTGGAGCAGAGACCCAGTACTTC. Its protein product is CASSLGGGGAETQYF. The full variable domain, completed using reference TRBV5-1 and TRBJ2-5, is KAGVTQTPRYLIKTRGQQVTLSCSPISGHRSVSWYQQTPGQGLQFLFEYFSETQRNKGNFPGRFSGRQFSNSRSEMNVSTLELGDSALYLCASSLGGGGAETQYFGPGTRLLVL.

This clonotype has only one observation. The gene calls are TRBV7-2 and TRBJ1-1; the D is unclear. Germline CDR1 is SGHTA and CDR2 is FQGNSA. The CDR3 contains 14 residues. Trimming took off 1 base at V and 0 bases at J, with 6 bases between the two ends. The CDR3 region is CASSLGLVNTEAFF. In DNA form, the CDR3 reads TGTGCCAGCAGCTTAGGACTTGTGAACACTGAAGCTTTCTTT.

The chain combines TRBV7-2 with TRBJ1-5; TRBD1 matches at 8 bases. This CDR3 region has 15 residues. The ends lost 4 bases at V and 1 base at J; junction bases unmatched: 3. Germline assignment: CDR1 SGHTA and CDR2 FQGNSA. CDR3 in amino acids: CASSSDRGSNQPQHF. CDR3 in DNA: TGTGCCAGCAGCTCAGACAGGGGAAGCAATCAGCCCCAGCATTTT.

The chain combines TRBV6-2 or TRBV6-3 with TRBJ2-4, with TRBD2 identical over 12 bases. With V trimmed by 6 bases and J by 8 bases, 11 bases remained unmatched. This CDR3 is built from 16 residues. Germline CDR1 reads MNHEY; CDR2 reads SVGEGT. CDR3 coding DNA: TGTGCCAGCAGCCCCGGACTAGCGGGGATGGGTGACATTCAGTACTTC. Its translation: CASSPGLAGMGDIQYF.